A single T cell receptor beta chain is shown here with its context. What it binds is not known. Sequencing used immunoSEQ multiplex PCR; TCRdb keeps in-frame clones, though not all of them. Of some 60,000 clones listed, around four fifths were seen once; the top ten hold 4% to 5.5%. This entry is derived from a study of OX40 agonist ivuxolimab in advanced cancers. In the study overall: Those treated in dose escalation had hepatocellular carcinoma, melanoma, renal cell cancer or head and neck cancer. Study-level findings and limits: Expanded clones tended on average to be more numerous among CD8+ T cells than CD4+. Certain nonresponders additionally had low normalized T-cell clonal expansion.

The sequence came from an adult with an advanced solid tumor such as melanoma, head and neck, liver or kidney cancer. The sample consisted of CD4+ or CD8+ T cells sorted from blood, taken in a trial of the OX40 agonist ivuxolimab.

CDR3 nucleotides: TGTGCCAGCGTCGGTTCCTCCTACGAGCAGTACTTC. Its translation is CASVGSSYEQYF. V is TRBV2 and J is TRBJ2-7; D uncertain. The length of the CDR3 is 12 residues. From germline, CDR1 is SNHLY and CDR2 FYNNEI. V was trimmed by 8 bases and J by 0 bases, leaving 8 bases between them.